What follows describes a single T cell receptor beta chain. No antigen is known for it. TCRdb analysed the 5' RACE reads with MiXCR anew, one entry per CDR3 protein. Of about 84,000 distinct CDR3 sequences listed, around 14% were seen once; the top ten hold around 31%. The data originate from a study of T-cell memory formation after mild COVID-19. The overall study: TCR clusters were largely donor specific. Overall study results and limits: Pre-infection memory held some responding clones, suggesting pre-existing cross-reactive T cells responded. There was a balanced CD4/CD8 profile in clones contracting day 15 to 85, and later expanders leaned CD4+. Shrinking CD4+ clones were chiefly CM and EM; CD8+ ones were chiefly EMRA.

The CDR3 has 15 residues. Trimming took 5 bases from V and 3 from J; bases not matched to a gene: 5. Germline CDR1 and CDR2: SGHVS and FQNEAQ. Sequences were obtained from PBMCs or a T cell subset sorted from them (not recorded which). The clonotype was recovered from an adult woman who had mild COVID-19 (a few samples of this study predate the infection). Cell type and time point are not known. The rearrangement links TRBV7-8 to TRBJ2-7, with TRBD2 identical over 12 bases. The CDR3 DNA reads TGTGCCAGCAGCGGACCGGGACTAGCGGGCTACGAGCAGTACTTC. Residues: CASSGPGLAGYEQYF.